This TCR beta chain was recovered during a study of blood T cell repertoires in COVID-19 (dated by TCRdb to 2020 to 2022). As for the study more broadly: Samples from collaborators originated in the United States, Italy and Spain and spanned both the acute and convalescent phases of COVID-19. The samples were drawn from two sources: the first 160 participants of the ongoing ImmuneRACE study, and 1,254 subjects contributed by 6 global collaborators. The repertoires were released in a freely available public database meant as a resource for research on the immune response to SARS-CoV-2. The sample metadata nearly always contained a de-identified subject ID, COVID-19 status, age in years and sex. The material from the prospective study consisted of cDNA or gDNA derived from T cells, B-cell-depleted T cells, or PBMCs. HLA class I and class II types, where available, came from metadata supplied by the sample provider rather than from assay-based typing. Deeply sampled blood TCRbeta repertoires from subjects exposed to, actively infected with, or recovered from COVID-19 were included in the dataset.

In Seattle, one collaborating source enrolled patients while the infection was active and tracked those patients longitudinally over the course of disease. The collaborating institutions used their own protocols to collect whole blood in K2EDTA tubes. For TCRbeta analysis, collaborators shipped samples as frozen whole blood, isolated PBMCs, or DNA extracted from either of those sample types. Points the paper makes about the study in general: How much clinical and demographic metadata was included differed by source and by participant, and the metadata was provided uncurated.

TCRbeta CDR3 regions were amplified from genomic DNA using the immunoSEQ Assay, a bias-controlled multiplex PCR. In the authors' own workflow: The number of nucleated cells in each sample was estimated from the amplification of reference gene primers within the assay. To quantify the absolute abundance of each unique TCRbeta CDR3 rearrangement, sequence reads were collapsed and filtered. For each sample, productive Simpson clonality was calculated as the square root of Simpson's diversity index across productive rearrangements. Entries here come from immuneACCESS through TCRdb and include only in-frame sequences with V and J called. Some clones fail to appear in such tables; in the studies checked, an unresolved V gene covers under half of the shortfall, and the cause of the remainder is unknown. The V and J calls and clone size are taken from that table; D and trimming were inferred from the DNA. The table for this sample lists around 430,000 clones; around 88% of them were counted only once. The ten top clones hold roughly 13% of the sample.

Regarding this clone: The target of this receptor is not known. Base qualities are missing; no much larger clone stands one base away.

V is trimmed back by 3 bases and J by 3 bases, and the junction contains 7 bases that no gene match accounts for. The CDR3 holds 15 amino acids from the cysteine to the phenylalanine. Only CDR3 DNA remains: 45 bases, in frame from the first base. CDR1 and CDR2, looked up from the germline V gene (reference sequence), are SSHAT and FNYEAQ. The chain is made from TRBV7-7 and TRBJ1-1; 7 central nucleotides agree with TRBD1. The TCR originated in a woman aged 50 to 60 with COVID-19, enrolled during active disease. Sample: peripheral blood. The DNA sequence is TGTGCCAGCAGCTTCATCCGTGACAGGGACACTGAAGCTTTCTTT. It codes for CASSFIRDRDTEAFF.